These 18 T cell receptor beta chains share one sample of origin, sequenced in a study of Ad26.COV2.S vaccination and SARS-CoV-2 variants. The treatment is: some 20 received Ad26.COV2.S at low or high dose, single or two shots; five or six received placebo; per-sample allocation not given. Sampling took place 63 days after the first vaccine or placebo injection. TCRdb keeps only in-frame clones here, not all; method: immunoSEQ multiplex PCR. Of approximately 350,000 clones detected, about 80% appear once; the ten largest clones hold about 7.1%. The sequences come from peripheral blood, collected in a trial of Ad26.COV2.S vaccine versus placebo. These receptors were taken from a person between 18 and 59 years old who received the Ad26.COV2.S COVID-19 vaccine or a placebo.

This clone was found many times. The V gene is TRBV5-6, the J gene TRBJ1-6; no definite D call. The CDR3 covers 16 residues. Trimming removed 1 base from V and 0 bases from J, with 8 bases in between. Germline V gene sequence: CDR1 SGHDT, CDR2 YYEEEE. The CDR3 DNA is TGTGCCAGCAGCTTGTCACAGAGCTCCTATAATTCACCCCTCCACTTT. Residues: CASSLSQSSYNSPLHF.

The V and J genes are TRBV5-1 and TRBJ1-2, with 7 bases fitting TRBD1. Trimming took 4 bases from V and 6 from J; bases not matched to a gene: 6. Germline V gene data show CDR1 as SGHRS and CDR2 as YFSETQ. The CDR3 is 13 amino acids. CDR3 coding DNA: TGCGCCAGCAGCAATCAGGGGGGCAATGGCTACACCTTC. This codes for CASSNQGGNGYTF. The variable domain in full, with the rest retrieved from reference TRBV5-1 and TRBJ1-2, is KAGVTQTPRYLIKTRGQQVTLSCSPISGHRSVSWYQQTPGQGLQFLFEYFSETQRNKGNFPGRFSGRQFSNSRSEMNVSTLELGDSALYLCASSNQGGNGYTFGSGTRLTVV.

The rearrangement joins TRBV5-1 to TRBJ2-3, with D possibly being TRBD1 (5 bases). CDR1 SGHRS and CDR2 YFSETQ come from the germline V gene. CDR3 size: 15 residues. The V and J ends lost 4 bases and 2 bases respectively, with 14 bases between them. The CDR3 DNA follows: TGCGCCAGCAGCGTCCAGGGCGTCGTCACAGATACGCAGTATTTT. Translated: CASSVQGVVTDTQYF.

J is TRBJ2-3 and V is TRBV13; no clear D. Trimming removed 7 bases from V and 8 bases from J, with 10 bases in between. The germline V gene has CDR1 PRHDT and CDR2 FYEKMQ (reference sequence). The CDR3 is 11 residues long. CDR3 loop: CASTLRGTQYF. CDR3 nucleotide sequence: TGTGCCAGCACCCTGAGAGGTACGCAGTATTTT. Based on the CDR3 plus reference TRBV13 and TRBJ2-3, the full variable domain is AAGVIQSPRHLIKEKRETATLKCYPIPRHDTVYWYQQGPGQDPQFLISFYEKMQSDKGSIPDRFSAQQFSDYHSELNMSSLELGDSALYFCASTLRGTQYFGPGTRLTVL.

This chain joins TRBV5-6 and TRBJ1-3; D uncertain. With 0 bases removed from V and 4 bases from J, the gap between germline ends came to 14 bases. This CDR3 has 16 residues. Germline CDR1 SGHDT, CDR2 YYEEEE. CDR3 in DNA: TGTGCCAGCAGCTTGGTTTCGGGGTCGGGAGGAAACACCATATATTTT. Amino acid sequence: CASSLVSGSGGNTIYF.

V and J are TRBV25-1 and TRBJ1-6, with 7 bases fitting TRBD1. This CDR3 contains 17 residues. Germline CDR1 is MGHDK and CDR2 is SYGVNS. Trimming at V came to 6 bases and at J to 3 bases, leaving 11 bases not matched to a gene. In DNA form, the CDR3 reads TGTGCCAGCAGCCTCCGGGACAGCTCCAACTATAATTCACCCCTCCACTTT. Protein sequence: CASSLRDSSNYNSPLHF.

The chain is built from TRBV18 and TRBJ1-1; perhaps TRBD1 as D (5 bases). The V and J ends lost 4 bases and 0 bases respectively, with 15 bases between them. Germline lookup yields CDR1 KGHSH and CDR2 LQKENI. This CDR3 spans 16 amino acids. CDR3 sequence (DNA): TGTGCCAGCTCACTTACGAGGGGCCTACTGAACACTGAAGCTTTCTTT. It translates to CASSLTRGLLNTEAFF.

The gene calls are TRBV7-2 and TRBJ2-6; no definite D call. The germline CDR1 and CDR2 sequences are SGHTA and FQGNSA. Trimming took off 1 base at V and 0 bases at J, with 7 bases between the two ends. This CDR3 has 16 residues. The CDR3 region has the DNA TGTGCCAGCAGCTTAGGTCCCGGCTCTGGGGCCAACGTCCTGACTTTC. Encoded protein: CASSLGPGSGANVLTF.

The chain carries TRBV6-5 and TRBJ1-2; D is possibly TRBD1 (5 bases). Germline loops: CDR1 MNHEY, CDR2 SVGAGI. The CDR3 extends over 13 amino acids. V lost 8 bases and J lost 4, with 14 bases in between. CDR3: CASSAGPSYGYTF. DNA of the CDR3: TGTGCCAGCTCGGCGGGACCCTCCTATGGCTACACCTTC.

The chain carries TRBV5-1 and TRBJ1-1; no clear D. Trimming pared 1 base from V and 4 bases from J, leaving 11 bases between. The CDR3 loop spans 14 amino acids. Germline V gene lookup returns CDR1 SGHRS and CDR2 YFSETQ. The CDR3 nucleotides are TGCGCCAGCAGCTTGACCGGGGTGGGCACTGAAGCTTTCTTT. Its translation is CASSLTGVGTEAFF.

The rearrangement uses TRBV5-1 and TRBJ2-3; 8 bases are shared with TRBD1. Germline lookup yields CDR1 SGHRS and CDR2 YFSETQ. The V and J ends lost 0 bases and 5 bases, in that order; junction bases with no gene match: 11. This CDR3 is built from 17 residues. CDR3 nucleotide sequence: TGCGCCAGCAGCTTGGCCGTGGCAGGGGGCCTTGGAGATACGCAGTATTTT. Protein product: CASSLAVAGGLGDTQYF.

The genes are TRBV6-2 or TRBV6-3 and TRBJ1-5; 7 bases align to TRBD1. Germline V gene lookup returns CDR1 MNHEY and CDR2 SVGEGT. The junction had 7 bases not matched to a gene; V was cut back by 6 bases and J by 5 bases. This CDR3 comprises 14 residues. The CDR3 DNA sequence: TGTGCCAGCAGCCCGCGGGACAGCGATCAGCCCCAGCATTTT. Translating it yields CASSPRDSDQPQHF.

The chain employs TRBV4-3 and TRBJ1-2; no firm D call. CDR1 LGHNA and CDR2 YSLEER come from the germline V gene. The CDR3 extends over 16 amino acids. V dropped 3 bases and J dropped 0 bases, with 14 bases sitting between them. The CDR3 reads CASSHDGGRSNYGYTF. CDR3 DNA sequence: TGCGCCAGCAGCCATGACGGTGGGAGATCTAACTATGGCTACACCTTC.

This chain joins TRBV2 and TRBJ2-2; 7 positions match TRBD1. Germline-derived CDR1 and CDR2 are SNHLY and FYNNEI. The CDR3 sequence is 15 residues long. V shed 3 bases, J shed 7 bases, and the junction held 8 bases outside the gene matches. The CDR3 coding sequence is TGTGCCAGCAGTGACCGCGCAGGGGGTATCGGGGAGCTGTTTTTT. Translating gives CASSDRAGGIGELFF. The full variable domain, completed using reference TRBV2 and TRBJ2-2, is EPEVTQTPSHQVTQMGQEVILRCVPISNHLYFYWYRQILGQKVEFLVSFYNNEISEKSEIFDDQFSVERPDGSNFTLKIRSTKLEDSAMYFCASSDRAGGIGELFFGEGSRLTVL.

The CDR3 DNA sequence: TGTGCCAGCAGTTTGACACGGGACTACGAGCAGTACTTC. Protein sequence: CASSLTRDYEQYF. The chain uses TRBV27 and TRBJ2-7; D is perhaps TRBD2 (5 bases). V was cut by 3 bases and J by 3 bases, with 9 bases left in between. Germline V gives CDR1 MNHEY, CDR2 SMNVEV (reference sequence). The CDR3 consists of 13 residues.

The sample holds a few counts of this clone. The chain has TRBV24-1 and TRBJ1-4; D might be TRBD1 (6 bases). The length of the CDR3 is 15 residues. Trimming cost V 3 bases and J 6 bases, with 13 bases left between them. In germline, CDR1 is KGHDR, CDR2 SFDVKD. CDR3 residues: CATSDPRGRDEKLFF. The CDR3, as DNA: TGTGCCACCAGTGATCCCCGGGGGCGGGATGAAAAACTGTTTTTT.

DNA of the CDR3: TGTGCCATCAGTGACTCACGTGGGGGGGAGAGGCCCCAGCATTTT. It is translated as CAISDSRGGERPQHF. The chain has TRBV10-3 and TRBJ1-5; tentative D call: TRBD1 (5 bases). Deletions cut 3 bases from V and 9 bases from J, with 18 bases between. The germline gives CDR1 ENHRY, CDR2 SYGVKD. The CDR3 covers 15 residues.

This clone was detected only a few times. V and J are TRBV2 and TRBJ2-7, with 7 nucleotides matching TRBD1. V gave up 5 bases and J gave up 5 bases; unmatched junction bases: 9. Germline assignment: CDR1 SNHLY and CDR2 FYNNEI. The CDR3 is made up of 14 amino acids. This CDR3 reads CASSKLTGLDEQYF. The DNA for the CDR3 is TGTGCCAGCAGTAAGTTGACAGGGCTAGACGAGCAGTACTTC.